This record concerns one T cell receptor (beta chain) sequence. Its cognate antigen is unknown. Amplified regions were TCR beta CDR3 sequences from RNA transcripts. During a first-round RT-PCR of the TCR CDR3, the HTBI primer set was used. TCRdb re-called the multiplex PCR reads with MiXCR, one entry per CDR3 protein. The repertoire holds about 380,000 distinct CDR3 sequences, with 13% as singletons. This record comes from a study of T cells in Graves' hyperthyroidism and ophthalmopathy. Study-wide context: Peripheral blood was collected at initial diagnosis, before any treatment.

Clinical symptoms, serum thyroxine, TRAb, thyroid ultrasound and orbital computed tomography informed diagnoses. Overall study results and limits: The majority of expanded thyroid clonotypes above 0.001 also appeared in blood.

The sample was blood. This clonotype was sampled from a man aged 25-45 years with Graves' hyperthyroidism that later progressed to Graves' ophthalmopathy.

CDR3 bases: TGTGCCAGCAGCGATACCGGGATTCAAGAGACCCAGTACTTC. Protein sequence: CASSDTGIQETQYF. The V and J genes are TRBV7-2 and TRBJ2-5; D is possibly TRBD2 (5 bases). Germline V gene sequence: CDR1 SGHTA, CDR2 FQGNSA. V was trimmed by 5 bases and J by 2 bases, leaving 12 bases between them. This CDR3 region has 14 residues.